This T cell receptor beta chain was captured by sequencing in a study of cytomegalovirus exposure and HLA in healthy donors. Broader study findings: Within the data, a cluster of highly shared sequence variants was likely a sequencing artifact.

13 Jbeta primers and 60 Vbeta primers were used for the PCR. Method: immunoSEQ multiplex PCR; TCRdb's copy keeps in-frame clones and lacks some. The sample lists about 170,000 clones; over 60% were seen once. As concerns this clone: Antigen unknown.

Trimming took off 3 bases at V and 4 bases at J, with 10 bases between the two ends. CDR3 size: 13 residues. The germline CDR1 and CDR2 sequences are SGHNT and YYREEE (reference sequence). Material for sequencing was PBMCs. The V gene is TRBV5-4, the J gene TRBJ2-5; D perhaps matches TRBD2 (6 bases). This clonotype originated in a woman in her forties or fifties in good health and CMV-seropositive. CDR3 sequence (DNA): TGTGCCAGCAGCTCTGGAGGGAGAGAGACCCAGTACTTC. It encodes CASSSGGRETQYF. The full variable domain, in which reference TRBV5-4 and TRBJ2-5 provide the parts outside the CDR3, is ETGVTQSPTHLIKTRGQQVTLRCSSQSGHNTVSWYQQALGQGPQFIFQYYREEENGRGNFPPRFSGLQFPNYSSELNVNALELDDSALYLCASSSGGRETQYFGPGTRLLVL.